A selection of T cell receptor beta chains follows, all from one sample in a study of T cell repertoires in cytomegalovirus infection. TCRdb reprocessed the reads with MiXCR, giving one entry per CDR3 protein. Here the sample spans 300,000 or so distinct CDR3 sequences, around 10% being singletons. The source material was PBMCs. These receptors all stem from a human donor in good health (CMV status not recorded). Some clones in this sample may be carry-over from other donors' samples. Each CDR3 is given with its conserved first and last residue. Fields, in order: V gene, clone size, CDR3 protein. Some rows mark clone size as missing; the rest say once, few, many or name a class of expanded clone.

v_call: TRBV7-8
clone_size: many
cdr3_aa: CASSLVSFYNEQFF

v_call: TRBV4-1
clone_size: few
cdr3_aa: CASTWKGDGGSYNEQFF

v_call: TRBV14
clone_size: few
cdr3_aa: CASSRGTDEKLFF

v_call: TRBV11-2
clone_size: many
cdr3_aa: CASSLGLRDRGNIQYF

v_call: TRBV20-1
clone_size: .
cdr3_aa: CSARNSRELFF

v_call: TRBV7-9
clone_size: few
cdr3_aa: CASSWGSEAFF

v_call: TRBV12-3/TRBV12-4
clone_size: .
cdr3_aa: CASSSSDFQETQYF

v_call: TRBV28
clone_size: many
cdr3_aa: CASSLGDRGTFTETQYF

v_call: TRBV6-2/TRBV6-3
clone_size: many
cdr3_aa: CASSYDPGQGNQPQHF

v_call: TRBV3-1
clone_size: many
cdr3_aa: CASSLPQGSPAEAFF

v_call: TRBV12-3/TRBV12-4
clone_size: few
cdr3_aa: CASRGGAAEKLFF

v_call: TRBV27
clone_size: many
cdr3_aa: CASSPKGGGNSPLHF

v_call: TRBV5-1
clone_size: many
cdr3_aa: CASSLETGKDYTF

v_call: TRBV7-9
clone_size: many
cdr3_aa: CASSLGGRTEAFF

v_call: TRBV28
clone_size: many
cdr3_aa: CASSPTRDRGSHEQFF

v_call: TRBV29-1
clone_size: few
cdr3_aa: CSALRAASETQYF

v_call: TRBV28
clone_size: .
cdr3_aa: CASCAPGGGLAEAFF

v_call: TRBV24-1
clone_size: many
cdr3_aa: CATSDLDPAQETQYF

v_call: TRBV5-4
clone_size: many
cdr3_aa: CASSSRGAGTDTQYF

v_call: TRBV14
clone_size: .
cdr3_aa: CASSQALGNTEAFF

v_call: TRBV28
clone_size: many
cdr3_aa: CASAGAGLTEAFF

v_call: TRBV7-2
clone_size: many
cdr3_aa: CASSLGPGTGISGANVLTF

v_call: TRBV4-3
clone_size: .
cdr3_aa: CASSQEGVDGETQYF

v_call: TRBV11-2
clone_size: many
cdr3_aa: CASSLAPGGGPDGYTF

v_call: TRBV4-2
clone_size: .
cdr3_aa: CASSPYGGGTNEKLFF

v_call: TRBV7-4
clone_size: once
cdr3_aa: CASSLGQRGVSNQPQHF

v_call: TRBV20-1
clone_size: few
cdr3_aa: CSASSRGGLYNEQFF

v_call: TRBV20-1
clone_size: many
cdr3_aa: CSARGWTTEGSPLHF

v_call: TRBV20-1
clone_size: .
cdr3_aa: CSARIRDVQGF

v_call: TRBV20-1
clone_size: .
cdr3_aa: CSASTFFEQFF

v_call: TRBV29-1
clone_size: many
cdr3_aa: CSVEVRYQETQYF

v_call: TRBV12-3/TRBV12-4
clone_size: many
cdr3_aa: CASSVGQGYTEAFF

v_call: TRBV28
clone_size: .
cdr3_aa: CASSSAGTGADEQFF

v_call: TRBV28
clone_size: many
cdr3_aa: CASSVPSADTQYF

v_call: TRBV7-9
clone_size: .
cdr3_aa: CASSSGRGVTDTQYF

v_call: TRBV12-3/TRBV12-4
clone_size: many
cdr3_aa: CASSFSTGMETQYF

v_call: TRBV2
clone_size: few
cdr3_aa: CASSEFGVNQPQHF

v_call: TRBV7-2
clone_size: many
cdr3_aa: CASSFVGGANEKLFF

v_call: TRBV7-2
clone_size: few
cdr3_aa: CASSLGRFSYYEQYF

v_call: TRBV6-5
clone_size: .
cdr3_aa: CASSYSSKTYEQYF

v_call: TRBV7-9
clone_size: .
cdr3_aa: CASSLYRGAYNEQFF

v_call: TRBV29-1
clone_size: many
cdr3_aa: CSVESVTGYGYTF

v_call: TRBV29-1
clone_size: many
cdr3_aa: CSVRHSGPTEAFF

v_call: TRBV27
clone_size: many
cdr3_aa: CASSSRDSYNQPQHF

v_call: TRBV6-5
clone_size: few
cdr3_aa: CASSNGGRGTYEQYF

v_call: TRBV20-1
clone_size: many
cdr3_aa: CSARDNGRYEMRNEQYF

v_call: TRBV27
clone_size: many
cdr3_aa: CASSPGVDGLEQYF

v_call: TRBV28
clone_size: many
cdr3_aa: CASRVGGYYGYTF

v_call: TRBV7-2
clone_size: many
cdr3_aa: CASSGRTATGNTIYF

v_call: TRBV7-2
clone_size: many
cdr3_aa: CASSSGGPNYGYTF